These 30 T cell receptor beta chains came from one sample sequenced in a study of monozygotic twins with inflammatory bowel disease. TCRdb processed the 5' RACE reads again and assigns one entry to each CDR3 protein, with no DNA. This specimen shows hundreds of thousands of distinct CDR3 sequences; the ten leading clones hold about 2.6%. The sequenced sample consisted of blood. The receptors were sampled from a human donor with ulcerative colitis or Crohn's disease, or a healthy co-twin of an affected twin (not recorded which).

The CDR3: CSGRQLPMNTEAFF. The chain employs TRBV20-1 and TRBJ1-1; TCRdb calls TRBD1, which cannot be checked without DNA. The CDR3 is 14 amino acids. Per the germline V gene, CDR1 is DFQATT and CDR2 is SNEGSKA (reference sequence).

The chain employs TRBV20-1 and TRBJ2-1; as DNA is missing, the TRBD2 call by TCRdb cannot be tested. The CDR3 runs 13 residues. Germline V gene sequence: CDR1 DFQATT, CDR2 SNEGSKA (reference sequence). CDR3 amino acids: CSASGTKYAEQFF.

V usage is TRBV30 and J usage is TRBJ1-5. The CDR3 spans 14 residues. Germline V CDR1 and CDR2: GTSNPN, SVGIG (reference sequence). The CDR3 protein is CAWSGQGRNQPQHF.

The V and J genes are TRBV11-2 and TRBJ1-4; without DNA, the TCRdb call of TRBD1 cannot be checked. Germline loops: CDR1 SGHAT, CDR2 FQNNGV. This CDR3 comprises 15 residues. The CDR3 sequence: CASSLRPIWSGKLFF.

This chain links TRBV7-3 with TRBJ2-5. From germline, CDR1 is SGHTA and CDR2 FQGTGA. The CDR3 sequence is 14 residues long. CDR3 region: CASSLLGDWETQYF.

The chain carries TRBV9 and TRBJ2-3; TCRdb picks TRBD2, but there is no DNA to check that call. This CDR3 has 19 amino acids. CDR1 is SGDLS and CDR2 is YYNGEE in the germline V gene. The CDR3 loop is CASSVDPGTSRTSTDTQYF.

The rearrangement links TRBV7-8 to TRBJ2-2; no DNA is available, so the TRBD1 call from TCRdb remains unchecked. In germline, CDR1 is SGHVS, CDR2 FQNEAQ. The CDR3 length is 13 residues. This CDR3 reads CASSLKGHGELFF.

CDR3 residues: CASSEDSARETQYF. The chain recombines TRBV25-1 with TRBJ2-5. The germline gives CDR1 MGHDK, CDR2 SYGVNS. There are 14 residues in the CDR3.

The rearrangement uses TRBV7-2 and TRBJ1-6. Per germline, CDR1 SGHTA and CDR2 FQGNSA. This CDR3 spans 16 amino acids. This CDR3 is CASSLVSLNLGSPLHF.

V and J are TRBV4-1 and TRBJ2-7; TCRdb reports TRBD1, a call that lacks DNA to check it against. The length of the CDR3 is 15 residues. Germline CDR1 and CDR2: MGHRA and YSYEKL. CDR3 in amino acids: CASSQQKGSTREQYF.

The V call is TRBV7-2, the J call TRBJ1-1; no DNA is available, so the TRBD1 call from TCRdb remains unchecked. This CDR3 is 13 amino acids long. Germline assignment: CDR1 SGHTA and CDR2 FQGNSA. The CDR3: CASSQDRGREAFF. Complete variable domain (other parts from reference TRBV7-2 and TRBJ1-1): GAGVSQSPSNKVTEKGKDVELRCDPISGHTALYWYRQSLGQGLEFLIYFQGNSAPDKSGLPSDRFSAERTGGSVSTLTIQRTQQEDSAVYLCASSQDRGREAFFGQGTRLTVV.

The chain uses TRBV5-1 and TRBJ2-7; TCRdb picks TRBD1, but there is no DNA to check that call. The germline V gene has CDR1 SGHRS and CDR2 YFSETQ. The CDR3 consists of 14 residues. CDR3 protein: CASSFRDPGDEQYF.

The chain is built from TRBV3-1 and TRBJ2-7. The germline CDR1 and CDR2 sequences are LGHDT and YNNKEL (reference sequence). The length of the CDR3 is 12 residues. CDR3 in amino acids: CASSLSGKGQYF.

The rearrangement uses TRBV7-3 and TRBJ1-6; the D call of TRBD1 rests on TCRdb alone, since no DNA is present to check it. Germline V gene data show CDR1 as SGHTA and CDR2 as FQGTGA. The CDR3 sequence is 20 residues long. CDR3 sequence: CASSQRLTSEGRAYNSPLHF. Full variable domain (rest looked up from reference TRBV7-3 and TRBJ1-6): GAGVSQTPSNKVTEKGKYVELRCDPISGHTALYWYRQSLGQGPEFLIYFQGTGAADDSGLPNDRFFAVRPEGSVSTLKIQRTERGDSAVYLCASSQRLTSEGRAYNSPLHFGNGTRLTVT.

The genes are TRBV10-3 and TRBJ2-3; the TCRdb D gene call, TRBD1, has no DNA to confirm it. The CDR3 runs 14 residues. Looked up from germline, CDR1 is ENHRY and CDR2 is SYGVKD. This chain's CDR3 is CAIRKRTEEDTQYF.

The V gene is TRBV11-2, the J gene TRBJ2-5; no DNA is available, so the TRBD2 call from TCRdb remains unchecked. Germline loops: CDR1 SGHAT, CDR2 FQNNGV. This CDR3 has 15 residues. The CDR3 here is CASSRTSGVKETQYF.

V usage is TRBV3-1 and J usage is TRBJ2-1; the D call from TCRdb, TRBD2, cannot be confirmed without DNA. This CDR3 has 13 residues. Per germline, CDR1 LGHDT and CDR2 YNNKEL (reference sequence). The CDR3 reads CASSQLRGGEQFF.

This rearrangement joins TRBV7-8 to TRBJ2-2. In germline, CDR1 is SGHVS, CDR2 FQNEAQ. This CDR3 has 15 residues. CDR3 in amino acids: CASSLAERNTGELFF.

The chain joins TRBV28 to TRBJ1-3. Germline CDR1 and CDR2: MDHEN and SYDVKM. The CDR3 spans 16 residues. CDR3 sequence: CASSSADSSSGNTIYF.

J is TRBJ2-3 and V is TRBV28; there is no DNA to check the TCRdb D call of TRBD1. The CDR3 extends over 15 amino acids. Germline values: CDR1 MDHEN, CDR2 SYDVKM. This CDR3 reads CASRLTGPVTDTQYF.

This rearrangement joins TRBV6-6 to TRBJ2-7; TCRdb selects TRBD2, and the lack of DNA leaves this call unchecked. The CDR3 extends over 14 amino acids. Germline values: CDR1 MNHNY, CDR2 SVGAGI (reference sequence). CDR3 sequence reads: CASNRLELSREQYF.

The genes are TRBV7-9 and TRBJ2-1; there is no DNA to check the TCRdb D call of TRBD2. The CDR3 contains 15 residues. Germline V gene data show CDR1 as SEHNR and CDR2 as FQNEAQ (reference sequence). The CDR3 here is CASSRGRAGYNEQFF.

The chain joins TRBV5-1 to TRBJ2-1; TCRdb outputs TRBD1, but without DNA this stays unchecked. CDR1 and CDR2 (germline): SGHRS, YFSETQ. This CDR3 comprises 12 residues. The CDR3 loop is CASFDEGAEQFF.

The chain recombines TRBV5-1 with TRBJ1-2; the D call from TCRdb, TRBD1, cannot be confirmed without DNA. The CDR3 totals 15 residues. Germline values: CDR1 SGHRS, CDR2 YFSETQ. CDR3 in amino acids: CASSLATGVSYGYTF.

V usage is TRBV5-1 and J usage is TRBJ2-3; no DNA is available, so the TRBD1 call from TCRdb remains unchecked. The CDR3 runs to 14 residues. Germline assignment: CDR1 SGHRS and CDR2 YFSETQ. This CDR3 reads CASSLGTEGDTQYF. The complete variable domain, with remaining parts taken from reference TRBV5-1 and TRBJ2-3, reads KAGVTQTPRYLIKTRGQQVTLSCSPISGHRSVSWYQQTPGQGLQFLFEYFSETQRNKGNFPGRFSGRQFSNSRSEMNVSTLELGDSALYLCASSLGTEGDTQYFGPGTRLTVL.

V and J are TRBV19 and TRBJ1-4. CDR3 length: 14 residues. Germline V gene data show CDR1 as LNHDA and CDR2 as SQIVND (reference sequence). The CDR3 loop reads CASKKGLENEKLFF.

The rearrangement uses TRBV7-2 and TRBJ2-2; TCRdb selects TRBD1, and the lack of DNA leaves this call unchecked. The germline gives CDR1 SGHTA, CDR2 FQGNSA. This CDR3 spans 17 amino acids. The CDR3 spells CASSPRIPGAGSGELFF.

The chain joins TRBV3-1 to TRBJ1-4. From germline, CDR1 is LGHDT and CDR2 YNNKEL (reference sequence). This CDR3 has 16 residues. The CDR3 protein is CASSLRQPTTNEKLFF.

The chain is built from TRBV30 and TRBJ2-1; TCRdb selects TRBD2, and the lack of DNA leaves this call unchecked. Germline CDR1 and CDR2: GTSNPN and SVGIG (reference sequence). This CDR3 spans 13 amino acids. The CDR3 loop reads CAWTASGYNEQFF.

V gene TRBV4-1 combines with J gene TRBJ2-7; TCRdb designates TRBD2, a call that cannot be tested without DNA. Germline CDR1 MGHRA, CDR2 YSYEKL. There are 18 residues in the CDR3. CDR3: CASSLSDSGGPSLYEQYF.